This entry is about one T cell receptor beta chain. As yet, its antigen is unknown. These data come from a study of cytomegalovirus exposure and HLA in healthy donors. Whole-study context: The study placed 80% to 90% of its roughly 430 genotyped donors in the Caucasian-associated ancestry cluster.

The study ran its PCR with 60 Vbeta and 13 Jbeta primers. The repertoire was sequenced with immunoSEQ multiplex PCR; TCRdb's copy has only in-frame clones and lacks some. The profile covers approximately 150,000 clones, with over 60% appearing a single time and nearly 6.5% taken by the ten largest. The CDR3 sequence is 14 residues long. CDR1 is KGHSH and CDR2 is LQKENI in the germline V gene. Trimming cost V 0 bases and J 0 bases, with 5 bases left between them. Overall study findings and caveats: The classifier, whose performance was assessed in both the original and validation cohorts, reportedly diagnosed cytomegalovirus status with high specificity and sensitivity.

Sequencing was performed on PBMCs. This chain joins TRBV18 and TRBJ2-5, with no clear D. The clonotype originates from a man aged 40-50 years in good health and CMV-seropositive. The CDR3 loop reads CASSPPQYQETQYF. The CDR3 DNA reads as TGTGCCAGCTCACCACCCCAGTACCAAGAGACCCAGTACTTC.